Listed below are T cell receptor beta chains from one sample, sequenced in a study of radiotherapy plus CTLA-4 blockade in lung cancer. Clones were sequenced by immunoSEQ multiplex PCR, and TCRdb holds only the in-frame ones, with some missing. Of some 87,000 clones listed, around 86% are singletons. The source material was peripheral blood, sampled from a patient treated with radiotherapy plus ipilimumab. The receptors derive from a human donor with non-small cell lung cancer that progressed on radiotherapy plus ipilimumab. CDR3s include the opening cysteine and the closing phenylalanine or tryptophan. The order of the fields is CDR3 protein, CDR3 DNA, J gene, clone size, D gene, V gene. The D gene is left open where the match is weak. Clone size is not always given. Where it is, it says once, few, many or a class for expanded clones.

cdr3_aa: CASSLGGVRVGYTF
cdr3_nt: TGTGCCAGCAGCTTAGGAGGGGTCAGGGTCGGCTACACCTTC
j_call: TRBJ1-2
clone_size: .
d_call: .
v_call: TRBV7-2

cdr3_aa: CASSQEARGRVGGYTF
cdr3_nt: TGCGCCAGCAGCCAAGAGGCAAGGGGAAGAGTGGGGGGCTACACCTTC
j_call: TRBJ1-2
clone_size: once
d_call: .
v_call: TRBV4-1

cdr3_aa: CASSPGTANYGYTF
cdr3_nt: TGTGCCAGCTCACCAGGAACAGCCAACTATGGCTACACCTTC
j_call: TRBJ1-2
clone_size: .
d_call: .
v_call: TRBV18

cdr3_aa: CASSTSGRKETQYF
cdr3_nt: TGTGCCAGCAGCACTAGCGGGAGGAAGGAGACCCAGTACTTC
j_call: TRBJ2-5
clone_size: few
d_call: TRBD2
v_call: TRBV7-2

cdr3_aa: CASSRTGQEEGNEKLFF
cdr3_nt: TGTGCCAGCAGCCGGACAGGGCAAGAGGAGGGTAATGAAAAACTGTTTTTT
j_call: TRBJ1-4
clone_size: .
d_call: TRBD1
v_call: TRBV9

cdr3_aa: CASSPDNSGANVLTF
cdr3_nt: TGTGCCAGCAGCCCTGACAACTCTGGGGCCAACGTCCTGACTTTC
j_call: TRBJ2-6
clone_size: .
d_call: .
v_call: TRBV11-3

cdr3_aa: CASSPLEGSSYEQYF
cdr3_nt: TGTGCCAGCAGCCCCCTGGAGGGGAGCTCCTACGAGCAGTACTTC
j_call: TRBJ2-7
clone_size: .
d_call: .
v_call: TRBV5-4

cdr3_aa: CATSYNPGTFNEKLFF
cdr3_nt: TGTGCCACCAGTTATAACCCGGGGACTTTTAATGAAAAACTGTTTTTT
j_call: TRBJ1-4
clone_size: .
d_call: .
v_call: TRBV15

cdr3_aa: CASSSLGGFYGYTF
cdr3_nt: TGTGCCAGCAGCTCCCTAGGGGGTTTCTACGGCTACACCTTC
j_call: TRBJ1-2
clone_size: .
d_call: .
v_call: TRBV7-2

cdr3_aa: CAISGASGEYNEQFF
cdr3_nt: TGTGCCATCAGTGGGGCTAGCGGAGAGTACAATGAGCAGTTCTTC
j_call: TRBJ2-1
clone_size: .
d_call: TRBD2
v_call: TRBV10-3

cdr3_aa: CASSFAGTANQPQHF
cdr3_nt: TGTGCCAGCAGCTTCGCCGGGACAGCAAATCAGCCCCAGCATTTT
j_call: TRBJ1-5
clone_size: .
d_call: TRBD1
v_call: TRBV7-2

cdr3_aa: CASSPSSTGLNSPLHF
cdr3_nt: TGTGCCAGCAGTCCCAGTTCGACAGGTCTTAATTCACCCCTCCACTTT
j_call: TRBJ1-6
clone_size: .
d_call: .
v_call: TRBV27

cdr3_aa: CASSLAGGQYNEQFF
cdr3_nt: TGCGCCAGCAGCTTAGCGGGGGGCCAGTACAATGAGCAGTTCTTC
j_call: TRBJ2-1
clone_size: .
d_call: TRBD2
v_call: TRBV5-1

cdr3_aa: CASAKGVPGQPQHF
cdr3_nt: TGTGCCAGCGCTAAGGGGGTTCCAGGTCAGCCCCAGCATTTT
j_call: TRBJ1-5
clone_size: .
d_call: .
v_call: TRBV27

cdr3_aa: CASSYSAGAGGYTF
cdr3_nt: TGTGCCAGCAGTTACTCGGCGGGGGCAGGTGGCTACACCTTC
j_call: TRBJ1-2
clone_size: .
d_call: .
v_call: TRBV6-6

cdr3_aa: CAISESGTTGELFF
cdr3_nt: TGTGCCATCAGTGAGTCGGGTACCACCGGGGAGCTGTTTTTT
j_call: TRBJ2-2
clone_size: once
d_call: .
v_call: TRBV10-3

cdr3_aa: CASSLVTGLGRSNQPQHF
cdr3_nt: TGTGCCAGCAGCTTAGTCACAGGTCTGGGTCGTAGCAATCAGCCCCAGCATTTT
j_call: TRBJ1-5
clone_size: .
d_call: .
v_call: TRBV7-9

cdr3_aa: CASSPGTGRSDTQYF
cdr3_nt: TGTGCCAGCAGCCCCGGGACAGGGAGGTCGGATACGCAGTATTTT
j_call: TRBJ2-3
clone_size: .
d_call: TRBD1
v_call: TRBV6-5

cdr3_aa: CASSFSGGAYNEQFF
cdr3_nt: TGTGCCAGCAGCTTTTCCGGGGGGGCCTACAATGAGCAGTTCTTC
j_call: TRBJ2-1
clone_size: .
d_call: TRBD2
v_call: TRBV7-2

cdr3_aa: CASSLDGISWGTGFRETQYF
cdr3_nt: TGTGCCAGCAGCTTAGACGGAATTAGTTGGGGGACAGGGTTCCGGGAGACCCAGTACTTC
j_call: TRBJ2-5
clone_size: .
d_call: TRBD1
v_call: TRBV7-6

cdr3_aa: CASSRQGGENTIYF
cdr3_nt: TGTGCCAGCTCACGACAGGGGGGCGAAAACACCATATATTTT
j_call: TRBJ1-3
clone_size: .
d_call: TRBD1
v_call: TRBV18

cdr3_aa: CASSPRGTSPGETQYF
cdr3_nt: TGTGCCAGCTCACCTAGGGGGACTAGTCCGGGCGAGACCCAGTACTTC
j_call: TRBJ2-5
clone_size: .
d_call: TRBD2
v_call: TRBV18

cdr3_aa: CASSLSGKAFF
cdr3_nt: TGTGCCAGCAGCTTGTCAGGGAAAGCTTTCTTT
j_call: TRBJ1-1
clone_size: .
d_call: .
v_call: TRBV5-6

cdr3_aa: CASSLVSGFAYEQYF
cdr3_nt: TGTGCCAGCAGCTTAGTGTCAGGGTTTGCCTACGAGCAGTACTTC
j_call: TRBJ2-7
clone_size: .
d_call: .
v_call: TRBV7-9

cdr3_aa: CASALAGSNNEQFF
cdr3_nt: TGCGCCAGCGCCTTAGCGGGAAGCAACAATGAGCAGTTCTTC
j_call: TRBJ2-1
clone_size: few
d_call: TRBD2
v_call: TRBV4-3

cdr3_aa: CASSLKGTGRMGEQYF
cdr3_nt: TGTGCCAGCAGCTTAAAAGGGACAGGGCGTATGGGCGAGCAGTACTTC
j_call: TRBJ2-7
clone_size: .
d_call: TRBD1
v_call: TRBV5-6

cdr3_aa: CASSLGGAAEAFF
cdr3_nt: TGTGCCAGCAGCTTAGGGGGGGCTGCTGAAGCTTTCTTT
j_call: TRBJ1-1
clone_size: .
d_call: .
v_call: TRBV7-9

cdr3_aa: CASSPPGNTIYF
cdr3_nt: TGTGCCAGCTCACCACCCGGGAACACCATATATTTT
j_call: TRBJ1-3
clone_size: few
d_call: .
v_call: TRBV18

cdr3_aa: CAISAGGQGASEQFF
cdr3_nt: TGTGCCATCAGTGCAGGGGGACAGGGGGCCTCTGAGCAGTTCTTC
j_call: TRBJ2-1
clone_size: .
d_call: TRBD1
v_call: TRBV10-3

cdr3_aa: CASSPRTGGTAEAFF
cdr3_nt: TGTGCCAGCAGTCCCCGGACAGGGGGGACGGCTGAAGCTTTCTTT
j_call: TRBJ1-1
clone_size: .
d_call: TRBD1
v_call: TRBV28

cdr3_aa: CASSFTGTSGQETQYF
cdr3_nt: TGCGCCAGCAGCTTTACCGGGACTAGCGGCCAAGAGACCCAGTACTTC
j_call: TRBJ2-5
clone_size: .
d_call: TRBD2
v_call: TRBV4-1

cdr3_aa: CASSIPGWQPQHF
cdr3_nt: TGTGCCAGTAGTATTCCGGGCTGGCAGCCCCAGCATTTT
j_call: TRBJ1-5
clone_size: .
d_call: .
v_call: TRBV19

cdr3_aa: CASSPRQGLGTGELFF
cdr3_nt: TGTGCCAGCAGTCCCCGACAGGGCCTAGGCACCGGGGAGCTGTTTTTT
j_call: TRBJ2-2
clone_size: .
d_call: TRBD1
v_call: TRBV6-4

cdr3_aa: CASSIGSQETQYF
cdr3_nt: TGTGCCAGTAGTATTGGGTCCCAAGAGACCCAGTACTTC
j_call: TRBJ2-5
clone_size: .
d_call: .
v_call: TRBV19

cdr3_aa: CASSQDVGLGANVLTF
cdr3_nt: TGCGCCAGCAGCCAAGACGTGGGGCTTGGGGCCAACGTCCTGACTTTC
j_call: TRBJ2-6
clone_size: .
d_call: .
v_call: TRBV4-3

cdr3_aa: CASSLSREGAYQETQYF
cdr3_nt: TGTGCCAGCAGCTTAAGCAGGGAGGGGGCTTACCAAGAGACCCAGTACTTC
j_call: TRBJ2-5
clone_size: few
d_call: .
v_call: TRBV7-3

cdr3_aa: CASSLVGATNQPQHF
cdr3_nt: TGTGCCAGCAGCTTAGTTGGGGCTACAAATCAGCCCCAGCATTTT
j_call: TRBJ1-5
clone_size: once
d_call: .
v_call: TRBV7-2

cdr3_aa: CASSPTGGVGETQYF
cdr3_nt: TGTGCCAGCAGCCCAACAGGGGGCGTGGGAGAGACCCAGTACTTC
j_call: TRBJ2-5
clone_size: .
d_call: TRBD1
v_call: TRBV7-9

cdr3_aa: CASSEAGNTIYF
cdr3_nt: TGTGCCAGCAGTGAAGCGGGAAACACCATATATTTT
j_call: TRBJ1-3
clone_size: .
d_call: .
v_call: TRBV2

cdr3_aa: CASSFPPGQGNEKLFF
cdr3_nt: TGTGCCAGCAGCTTCCCACCGGGACAGGGAAATGAAAAACTGTTTTTT
j_call: TRBJ1-4
clone_size: .
d_call: TRBD1
v_call: TRBV7-2

cdr3_aa: CASRGSDSYEQYF
cdr3_nt: TGTGCCAGCCGGGGCTCTGATTCCTACGAGCAGTACTTC
j_call: TRBJ2-7
clone_size: .
d_call: .
v_call: TRBV9

cdr3_aa: CASSRLTGLGQPQHF
cdr3_nt: TGCGCCAGCAGCCGGCTGACAGGCTTGGGTCAGCCCCAGCATTTT
j_call: TRBJ1-5
clone_size: once
d_call: .
v_call: TRBV4-1

cdr3_aa: CASSRNPNYGYTF
cdr3_nt: TGTGCCAGCTCGAGAAACCCAAACTATGGCTACACCTTC
j_call: TRBJ1-2
clone_size: few
d_call: .
v_call: TRBV18

cdr3_aa: CASSPAGGGTGELFF
cdr3_nt: TGCGCCAGCAGCCCAGCGGGAGGGGGCACCGGGGAGCTGTTTTTT
j_call: TRBJ2-2
clone_size: few
d_call: TRBD2
v_call: TRBV4-1

cdr3_aa: CASSEIGQANYGYTF
cdr3_nt: TGTGCCAGCAGTGAAATCGGCCAGGCGAACTATGGCTACACCTTC
j_call: TRBJ1-2
clone_size: .
d_call: .
v_call: TRBV2